This T cell receptor beta chain was identified in a study of T cell responses to AZD1222 COVID-19 vaccine. The repertoire was sequenced with immunoSEQ multiplex PCR; TCRdb's copy has only in-frame clones and lacks some. The sample yields 200,000 or so clones, almost 95% seen once. Germline assignment: CDR1 SNHLY and CDR2 FYNNEI. This CDR3 comprises 14 residues. The ends were cut back, 4 bases at V and 4 bases at J, with 12 bases in the middle. Sequenced here: peripheral blood, sampled on day 0 of AZD1222 vaccination. The V call is TRBV2, the J call TRBJ2-3; D is ambiguous. The sequence was collected from an adult in good health. The CDR3 DNA reads TGTGCCAGCAGTGGTCTCCGGAGAGCAGATACGCAGTATTTT. It encodes CASSGLRRADTQYF.